The clone carrying this T cell receptor (beta chain) appeared many times. Antigen unknown. The record originates from a study of T cells in Graves' hyperthyroidism and ophthalmopathy. Germline-derived CDR1 and CDR2 are MGHDK and SYGVNS. The CDR3 is 16 residues long. V lost 1 base to trimming and J lost 5 bases; unmatched junction nucleotides: 4. Overall study results and limits: The authors' 13 V-J model separated ophthalmopathy from stable hyperthyroidism. Within blood appeared most thyroid clonotypes that had expanded above 0.001.

The sample of blood was obtained at first hyperthyroidism diagnosis (before any ophthalmopathy symptoms). Amplification of TCR beta CDR3 regions was performed using RNA transcripts as template. First-round RT-PCR targeting the TCR CDR3 was performed with the HTBI primer set. A single record per CDR3 protein comes from TCRdb applying MiXCR to the multiplex PCR reads. The sample has hundreds of thousands of distinct CDR3 sequences; approximately 15% are singletons. The TCR was taken from a woman aged 25 to 39 with Graves' hyperthyroidism that later progressed to Graves' ophthalmopathy. The chain combines TRBV25-1 with TRBJ2-1; 11 bases map to TRBD2. The sequenced material came from blood. CDR3 residues: CASSEWGLAENNEQFF. The CDR3 DNA is TGTGCCAGCAGTGAATGGGGACTAGCGGAAAACAATGAGCAGTTCTTC.